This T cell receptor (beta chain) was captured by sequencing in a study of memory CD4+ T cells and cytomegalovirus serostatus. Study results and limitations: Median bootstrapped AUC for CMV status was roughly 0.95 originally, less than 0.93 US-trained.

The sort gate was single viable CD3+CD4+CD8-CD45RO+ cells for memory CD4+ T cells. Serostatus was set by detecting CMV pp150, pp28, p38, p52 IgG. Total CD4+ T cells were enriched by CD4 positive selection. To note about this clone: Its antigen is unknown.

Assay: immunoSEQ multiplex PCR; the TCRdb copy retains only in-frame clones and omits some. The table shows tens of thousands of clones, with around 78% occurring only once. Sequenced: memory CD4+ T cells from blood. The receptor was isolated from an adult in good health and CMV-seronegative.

In DNA form, the CDR3 reads TGTGCCAGCAGTTTATCTACGATGGCCGGTGCTAACTATGGCTACACCTTC. Its protein is CASSLSTMAGANYGYTF. This chain uses TRBV28 with TRBJ1-2, with D hard to call. V lost 1 base, J lost 0 bases, and 15 bases lay in between. The CDR3 has 17 amino acids. Germline CDR1 is MDHEN and CDR2 is SYDVKM.